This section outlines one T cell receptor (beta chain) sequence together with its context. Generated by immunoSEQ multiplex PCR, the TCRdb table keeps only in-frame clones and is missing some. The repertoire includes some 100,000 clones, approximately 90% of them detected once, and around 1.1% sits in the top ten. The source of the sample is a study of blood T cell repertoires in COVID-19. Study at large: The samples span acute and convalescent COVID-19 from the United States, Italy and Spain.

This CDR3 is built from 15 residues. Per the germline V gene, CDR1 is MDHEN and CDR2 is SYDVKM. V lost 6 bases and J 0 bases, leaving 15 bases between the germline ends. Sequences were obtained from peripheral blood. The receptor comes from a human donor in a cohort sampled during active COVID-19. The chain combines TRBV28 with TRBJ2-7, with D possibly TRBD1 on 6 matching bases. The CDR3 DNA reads TGTGCCAGCAGCGGACGACAGGACCTCTCCTACGAGCAGTACTTC. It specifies CASSGRQDLSYEQYF.